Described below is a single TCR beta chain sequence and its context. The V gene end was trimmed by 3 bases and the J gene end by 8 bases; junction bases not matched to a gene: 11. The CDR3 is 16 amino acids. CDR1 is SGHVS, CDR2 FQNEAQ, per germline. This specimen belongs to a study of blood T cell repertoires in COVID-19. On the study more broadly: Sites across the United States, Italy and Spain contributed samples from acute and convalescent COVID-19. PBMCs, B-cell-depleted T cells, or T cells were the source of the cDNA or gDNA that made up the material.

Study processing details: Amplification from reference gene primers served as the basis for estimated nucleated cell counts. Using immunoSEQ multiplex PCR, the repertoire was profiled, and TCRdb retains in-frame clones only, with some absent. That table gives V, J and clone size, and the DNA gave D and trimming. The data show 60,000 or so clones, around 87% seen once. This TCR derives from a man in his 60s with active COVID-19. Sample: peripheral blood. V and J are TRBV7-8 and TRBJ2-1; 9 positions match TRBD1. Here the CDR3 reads CASSLTGGISIYEQFF. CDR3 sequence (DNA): TGTGCCAGCAGCTTGACAGGGGGGATCTCAATTTATGAGCAGTTCTTC.